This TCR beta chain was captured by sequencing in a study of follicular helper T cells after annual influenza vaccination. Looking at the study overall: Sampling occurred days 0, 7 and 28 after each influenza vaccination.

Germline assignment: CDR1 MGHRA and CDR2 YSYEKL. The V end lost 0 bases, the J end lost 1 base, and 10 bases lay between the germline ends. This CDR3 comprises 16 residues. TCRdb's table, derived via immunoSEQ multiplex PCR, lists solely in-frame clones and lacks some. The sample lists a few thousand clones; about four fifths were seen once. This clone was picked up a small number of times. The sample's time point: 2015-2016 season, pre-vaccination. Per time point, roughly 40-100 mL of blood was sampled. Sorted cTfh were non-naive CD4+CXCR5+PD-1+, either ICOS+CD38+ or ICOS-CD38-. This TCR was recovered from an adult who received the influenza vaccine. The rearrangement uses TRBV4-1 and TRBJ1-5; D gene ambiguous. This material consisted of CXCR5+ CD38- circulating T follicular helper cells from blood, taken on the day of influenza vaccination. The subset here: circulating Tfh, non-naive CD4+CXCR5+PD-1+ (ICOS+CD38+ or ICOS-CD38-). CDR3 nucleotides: TGCGCCAGCAGCCAAGAGTTAGCGGGGAGCAATCAGCCCCAGCATTTT. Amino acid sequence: CASSQELAGSNQPQHF.